One T cell receptor beta chain is described in this entry. The PCR had 60 Vbeta and 13 Jbeta primers. Repertoires were generated with immunoSEQ multiplex PCR, while TCRdb's copy carries only in-frame clones and drops some. The sample shows about 190,000 clones, roughly three quarters of them seen only once. The data are from a study of cytomegalovirus exposure and HLA in healthy donors. Study in general: The study placed over 65% of its approximately 360 genotyped donors in the Caucasian-associated ancestry cluster.

The trim removed 3 bases at V and 1 base at J, leaving 2 bases unmatched. This CDR3 region has 14 residues. CDR1 LNHDA and CDR2 SQIVND come from the germline V gene (reference sequence). The sequenced sample was PBMCs. The sequence was collected from a woman in her late teens or twenties in good health and CMV-seronegative. The chain links TRBV19 to TRBJ1-1; 7 bases line up with TRBD1. CDR3 bases: TGTGCCAGTAGTATCGGGACAGAGAACACTGAAGCTTTCTTT. This encodes CASSIGTENTEAFF.